This T cell receptor beta chain is from a study of neurological immune-mediated disorders. Study-wide context: Relapsing-remitting disease affected approximately 31, and secondary progressive 3, of around 34 multiple sclerosis patients.

The CDR3 sequence is 17 residues long. Germline-derived CDR1 and CDR2 are MGHRA and YSYEKL. V shed 2 bases and J shed 7 bases, with 20 bases lying between them. Notes on the study in general: The highest TCR clonal expansion occurred in HTLV-1-associated myelopathy; multiple sclerosis fell below healthy controls.

By 5'RACE with 10-nucleotide random UMIs, the cDNA was made. A single run covered 15-18 subjects with over 170 million TCR-beta sequences. MiXCR, run by TCRdb on the 5' RACE reads, gives a single entry per CDR3 protein. The repertoire includes about 55,000 distinct CDR3 sequences, 4% of them detected once, and approximately 2% sits in the top ten. This clonotype appeared many times. As yet, its antigen is unknown. This TCR came from a woman aged 40 to 49 with multiple sclerosis. Sequenced material: CD4+ T cells from blood. The genes are TRBV4-1 and TRBJ2-2; the D gene is possibly TRBD2 (6 bases). CDR3 sequence (DNA): TGCGCCAGCAGCCAATGGGGGGTCCAGCTCGGCGGCGGGGAGCTGTTTTTT. Translating gives CASSQWGVQLGGGELFF.